One and the same sample provided the 18 T cell receptor beta chains below, sequenced in a study of CD8+ T cells in alopecia areata. Extraction and reverse transcription of RNA yielded cDNA as the sequencing template. Assay: immunoSEQ multiplex PCR; the TCRdb copy retains only in-frame clones and omits some. Listed for the sample are around 110,000 clones, none seen a single time. The sequenced material came from lesional skin. The source of these receptors is a C3H/HeJ mouse with alopecia areata. The mouse strain carries the MHC haplotype H2-k.

This clone was seen only a few times. Germline and genes here are mouse. The CDR3 protein is CTCSGRRGAGEVFF. CDR3 bases read: TGCACCTGCAGTGGCCGACGGGGGGCTGGA. The J gene is TRBJ1-1, the V gene TRBV1, with D perhaps TRBD1 (6 bases). Sequencing ends 4 residues short of the CDR3 end; the germline J gene provides the rest. The germline V gene encodes CDR1 NSQYPW and CDR2 LRSPGD (reference sequence). There are 14 residues in the CDR3.

Regarding this clone: Genes and germline are mouse. The read halts 4 residues ahead of the CDR3 end, with the missing end drawn from the germline J gene. The gene calls are TRBV13-3 and TRBJ2-7, with D perhaps TRBD1 (6 bases). V lost 2 bases and J 3 bases, leaving 12 bases between the germline ends. The germline CDR1 and CDR2 sequences are NNHDY and SYVADS. The CDR3 consists of 14 residues. CDR3 sequence: CASSDRQALYEQYF. CDR3 bases read: TGTGCCAGCAGTGACCGACAGGCCCTCTAT.

A note on this clone: The genes and germline here are from mouse. The read falls 4 residues short of the CDR3 end, and the missing part is taken from the germline J gene. The V call is TRBV17, the J call TRBJ1-4; the match to TRBD1 covers 9 bases. The CDR3 has 14 residues. Germline CDR1 MNHDT, CDR2 YYDKIL. The CDR3 loop is CASSNRGRGERLFF. The covered CDR3 bases are TGTGCTAGCAGCAACAGGGGGCGCGGCGAA.

This clone was seen many times. Germline and genes: mouse. The CDR3 end lies 4 residues beyond the end of the read and is filled in from the germline J gene. The chain recombines TRBV13-1 with TRBJ2-5; 7 bases line up with TRBD2. The CDR3 contains 14 residues. CDR1 and CDR2 from the germline V gene are NSHNY and SYGAGN. With 3 bases clipped from V and 3 bases from J, the junction kept 4 bases outside the gene matches. The CDR3 bases that were read are TGTGCCAGCAGTGTCCGACTGGGTCAAGAC. The encoded protein is CASSVRLGQD. The complete CDR3 protein is CASSVRLGQDTQYF.

This clone was seen a few times. Genes and germline come from the mouse. The read ends 4 residues before the CDR3 terminus; that terminus is restored from the germline J gene. The genes are TRBV19 and TRBJ1-1; maybe TRBD1 (5 bases). The CDR3 extends over 12 amino acids. V lost 4 bases and J 3 bases, leaving 7 bases between the germline ends. Germline assignment: CDR1 FNHDT and CDR2 SITEND (reference sequence). The CDR3 sequence: CASSAGHTEVFF. The part of the CDR3 DNA that was read is TGTGCCAGCAGTGCAGGGCACACA.

This clone showed up just a few times. Gene and germline names: mouse. The read ends 4 residues early relative to the CDR3; the germline J gene fills the gap. This chain connects TRBV13-2 to TRBJ1-1; 7 bases line up with TRBD1. V was clipped by 1 base and J by 1 base; unmatched bases: 7. The CDR3 is made up of 16 amino acids. Germline V gene lookup returns CDR1 NNHNN and CDR2 SYGAGS (reference sequence). This CDR3 is CASGDTPGTENTEVFF. The CDR3 DNA, read in part, is TGTGCCAGCGGTGATACGCCCGGGACAGAAAACACA.

For this clone: Gene names and germline match the mouse. The read terminates 4 residues before the CDR3 end, so the remaining end is supplied by the germline J gene. V gene TRBV1 combines with J gene TRBJ1-1; 7 nucleotides line up with TRBD1. Germline V gene sequence: CDR1 NSQYPW, CDR2 LRSPGD (reference sequence). This CDR3 contains 15 residues. V shed 2 bases, J shed 3 bases, and the junction held 6 bases outside the gene matches. The sequenced CDR3 bases are TGCACCTGCAGTGCACGACAGGGCTGGGACACA. Translated: CTCSARQGWDT. In full, the CDR3 is CTCSARQGWDTEVFF. The variable domain in full, completed from reference TRBV1 and TRBJ1-1, reads VTLLEQNPRWRLVPRGQAVNLRCILKNSQYPWMSWYQQDLQKQLQWLFTLRSPGDKEVKSLPGADYLATRVTDTELRLQVANMSQGRTLYCTCSARQGWDTEVFFGKGTRLTVV.

This clone was counted only a few times. Germline and genes: mouse. The CDR3 loop reads CASSLAGSSAETLYF. CDR3 DNA, as far as it was read: TGTGCCAGCTCTCTCGCAGGGTCTAGTGCAGAA. This sequence joins TRBV12-1 and TRBJ2-3, with D tentatively TRBD1 (5 bases). The read comes to an end 4 residues before the CDR3 does, leaving the germline J gene to fill in the end. V dropped 0 bases and J dropped 0 bases, with 9 bases sitting between them. CDR1 and CDR2 from the germline V gene are SGHSN and HYEKVE. CDR3 size: 15 residues.

This clone came up many times. The gene names here belong to mouse. The sequence runs out 4 residues before the end of the CDR3; the remainder is reconstructed from the germline J gene. The rearrangement uses TRBV13-3 and TRBJ2-7, with TRBD1 as a possible D gene (6 bases). The CDR3 has 14 amino acids. Germline V CDR1 and CDR2: NNHDY, SYVADS. Deletions cut 4 bases from V and 3 bases from J, with 14 bases between. This CDR3 is CASSPGTKNYEQYF. The CDR3 bases that were read are TGTGCCAGCAGTCCCGGGACAAAAAACTAT.

With regard to this clone: Genes and germline come from the mouse. Sequencing ends 4 residues short of the CDR3 end; the germline J gene provides the rest. V is TRBV13-3 and J is TRBJ1-1, with TRBD1 identical over 12 bases. Germline lookup yields CDR1 NNHDY and CDR2 SYVADS. The CDR3 sequence is 15 residues long. The sequenced part of the CDR3 DNA is TGTGCCAGCATGGCGGGACAGGGGGCGTTGAGA. This translates into CASMAGQGALR. The entire CDR3 sequence reads CASMAGQGALREVFF.

This clone was seen a few times. The genes are named according to mouse. With the read ending 4 residues before the CDR3 end, the germline J gene is used to fill in that end. The V gene is TRBV1, the J gene TRBJ2-5; 9 bases map to TRBD1. J was trimmed by 0 bases and V by 0 bases; bases with no gene match: 4. CDR3 length equals 17 residues. The germline V gene has CDR1 NSQYPW and CDR2 LRSPGD (reference sequence). CDR3 protein: CTCSADRGQGNQDTQYF. The DNA read from the CDR3 is TGCACCTGCAGTGCAGATCGCGGACAGGGGAACCAAGAC.

This clone was detected many times. Mouse gene names and germline throughout. The CDR3 extends 4 residues past the end of the read, so its final part is completed from the germline J gene. The chain has TRBV19 and TRBJ1-4; 8 nucleotides align to TRBD1. The CDR3 length is 15 residues. The junction had 4 bases not matched to a gene; V was cut back by 3 bases and J by 3 bases. Germline CDR1 is FNHDT and CDR2 is SITEND (reference sequence). Partial CDR3 DNA: TGTGCCAGCAGTACATCGACAGGGGCCAACGAA. This sequence encodes CASSTSTGANE. The whole CDR3 protein reads CASSTSTGANERLFF.

This clone has only a few counts. Germline and genes here are mouse. The CDR3 end lies 4 residues beyond the end of the read and is filled in from the germline J gene. This chain connects TRBV1 to TRBJ2-1; the D gene is possibly TRBD1 (6 bases). Trimming removed 4 bases from V and 4 bases from J, with 11 bases in between. The CDR3 is made up of 14 amino acids. Germline CDR1 NSQYPW, CDR2 LRSPGD (reference sequence). CDR3 sequence: CTCSVARGYAEQFF. The CDR3 bases that were read are TGCACCTGCAGTGTGGCCAGGGGTTATGCT.

This clone has ten or more counts. Mouse gene names and germline throughout. The read terminates 4 residues ahead of where the CDR3 ends, so the germline J gene completes it. V is TRBV14 and J is TRBJ2-1; TRBD1 matches at 10 bases. Germline CDR1 and CDR2: SGHDT and FRDEAV. This CDR3 has 13 amino acids. The CDR3 loop reads CASSPGQGAEQFF. The covered CDR3 bases are TGTGCCAGCAGTCCGGGACAGGGGGCT.

A note on this clone: Genes and germline are mouse. The read gets to within 4 residues of the CDR3 end, and the germline J gene fills in the rest. V usage is TRBV13-3 and J usage is TRBJ2-2; 8 nucleotides agree with TRBD2. Per germline, CDR1 NNHDY and CDR2 SYVADS. The length of the CDR3 is 15 residues. The ends lost 3 bases at V and 2 bases at J; junction bases unmatched: 3. CDR3 DNA (partial): TGTGCCAGCAGTGTCCGGGACTGGAACACCGGG. The encoded protein is CASSVRDWNTG. The entire CDR3 protein is CASSVRDWNTGQLYF.

Many counts were recorded for this clone. Gene and germline names: mouse. The read falls 4 residues short of the CDR3 end, and the missing part is taken from the germline J gene. The chain recombines TRBV13-3 with TRBJ1-4; 11 bases are a match to TRBD1. The CDR3 covers 15 residues. Germline CDR1 is NNHDY and CDR2 is SYVADS. The sequenced CDR3 bases are TGTGCCAGCAGTGGGGGACAGGGGGAGAGCGAA. Amino acids: CASSGGQGESE. The CDR3 in full is CASSGGQGESERLFF.

This clone was seen only a few times. Germline and genes: mouse. The sequence runs out 4 residues before the end of the CDR3; the remainder is reconstructed from the germline J gene. J is TRBJ2-1 and V is TRBV17, with 8 bases aligning to TRBD2. Trimming at V came to 0 bases and at J to 3 bases, leaving 4 bases not matched to a gene. The germline V gene has CDR1 MNHDT and CDR2 YYDKIL. The CDR3 consists of 16 residues. The DNA read from the CDR3 is TGTGCTAGCAGTAGAGATCTGGGGGGATTCTATGCT. Translation gives CASSRDLGGFYA. The full CDR3 reads CASSRDLGGFYAEQFF.

This clone appeared many times. The germline and genes are mouse ones. The CDR3 end lies 4 residues beyond the end of the read and is filled in from the germline J gene. The chain combines TRBV13-3 with TRBJ1-1, with 8 positions matching TRBD1. In germline, CDR1 is NNHDY, CDR2 SYVADS. V lost 2 bases to trimming and J lost 0 bases; unmatched junction nucleotides: 3. The CDR3 contains 15 residues. The CDR3 DNA, read in part, is TGTGCCAGCAGTGACCGGACAGGGTCAAACACA. This sequence encodes CASSDRTGSNT. The whole CDR3 sequence is CASSDRTGSNTEVFF.